Listed below are T cell receptor beta chains from one sample, sequenced in a study of cytomegalovirus exposure and HLA in healthy donors. Here immunoSEQ multiplex PCR was the method, and the copy in TCRdb shows in-frame clones only, minus some. The table has roughly 180,000 clones, roughly nine tenths seen once; the top ten hold less than 9.5%. Sequences were obtained from PBMCs. The source is a man aged 25-45 years in good health and CMV-seropositive. Both conserved end residues are part of each CDR3. The D gene is left open where the match is weak. Clone size is stated in some rows and not others, as once, few, many or a class when expanded.

J gene | D gene | V gene | clone size | CDR3 DNA | CDR3 protein
TRBJ1-6 | - | TRBV4-3 | - | TGCGCCAGCAGCCAAGGGGGTAACTATAATTCACCCCTCCACTTT | CASSQGGNYNSPLHF
TRBJ2-7 | - | TRBV6-5 | - | TGTGCCAGCAGTTATAACAGGGCCTACGAGCAGTACTTC | CASSYNRAYEQYF
TRBJ1-2 | - | TRBV28 | - | TGTGCCAGCAGTTTACCGGGGTCCAGGGCCGCCTATGGCTACACCTTC | CASSLPGSRAAYGYTF
TRBJ2-4 | - | TRBV5-6 | - | TGTGCCAGCAGCTTGGGCGGTCTACTAGCCAAAAACATTCAGTACTTC | CASSLGGLLAKNIQYF
TRBJ2-3 | - | TRBV11-1 | - | TGTGCCAGCAGCCTGCGACAGAATGGGTTCGTAGATACGCAGTATTTT | CASSLRQNGFVDTQYF
TRBJ2-1 | - | TRBV5-1 | - | TGCGCCAGCAGCTTGGTCGCAGATTACAATGAGCAGTTCTTC | CASSLVADYNEQFF
TRBJ1-4 | - | TRBV28 | - | TGTGCCAGTACTAGATGGAATGAAAAACTGTTTTTT | CASTRWNEKLFF
TRBJ2-3 | - | TRBV9 | once | TGTGCCAGCAGCGCCAGGGGGGGGTGGAGCACAGATACGCAGTATTTT | CASSARGGWSTDTQYF
TRBJ2-5 | - | TRBV6-5 | few | TGTGCCAGCAGTCTCTCTCCCGGGAGACAAGAGACCCAGTACTTC | CASSLSPGRQETQYF
TRBJ1-5 | - | TRBV18 | - | TGTGCCAGCTCCCCCAAGGAAAGCAATCAGCCCCAGCATTTT | CASSPKESNQPQHF
TRBJ1-2 | TRBD1 | TRBV14 | - | TGTGCCAGCAGCCAAGGGGACAGGTACTATGGCTACACCTTC | CASSQGDRYYGYTF
TRBJ2-2 | - | TRBV5-1 | - | TGCGCCAGCAGCTTGGAGCACCCTCGGAGCACCGGGGAGCTGTTTTTT | CASSLEHPRSTGELFF
TRBJ2-1 | - | TRBV13 | - | TGTGCCAGCAGCGGGGGCCCGGGCAATGAGCAGTTCTTC | CASSGGPGNEQFF
TRBJ1-5 | - | TRBV4-1 | - | TGCGCCAGCAGCCCCGGACAGCGTAATCAGCCCCAGCATTTT | CASSPGQRNQPQHF
TRBJ2-7 | - | TRBV9 | - | TGTGCCAGCAGCCCGGAGGAGGGTGGCTCCTACGAGCAGTACTTC | CASSPEEGGSYEQYF
TRBJ2-3 | TRBD1 | TRBV4-1 | - | TGCGCCAGCAGCGAGAGACAGGGAGTCGGAGATACGCAGTATTTT | CASSERQGVGDTQYF
TRBJ1-1 | - | TRBV13 | - | TGTGCCAGCAGCTTACGACGTCGCACTGAAGCTTTCTTT | CASSLRRRTEAFF
TRBJ2-5 | - | TRBV7-3 | - | TGTGCCAGCAGCTCGGGGACTCAAGAGACCCAGTACTTC | CASSSGTQETQYF
TRBJ2-5 | TRBD1 | TRBV5-8 | - | TGTGCCAGCAGCCGGCGACAGGGGAGGCAAGAGACCCAGTACTTC | CASSRRQGRQETQYF
TRBJ2-7 | - | TRBV11-3 | - | TGTGCCAGCAGCTTAGGTTTCCGCTACGAGCAGTACTTC | CASSLGFRYEQYF
TRBJ2-7 | TRBD1 | TRBV6-1 | - | TGTGCCAGCACTATAAGGACAGGGCACTACGAGCAGTACTTC | CASTIRTGHYEQYF
TRBJ1-2 | - | TRBV5-1 | - | TGCGCCAGCAGCCGGGAGAGTGACTATGGCTACACCTTC | CASSRESDYGYTF
TRBJ2-3 | - | TRBV30 | - | TGTGCCTGGAGTGTACTGCTAGGGGGTGATACGCAGTATTTT | CAWSVLLGGDTQYF
TRBJ2-3 | - | TRBV7-8 | - | TGTGCCAGCAGCTTAGTGGCTAGCACAGATACGCAGTATTTT | CASSLVASTDTQYF
TRBJ1-1 | - | TRBV11-2 | - | TGTGCCAGCAGCTTAGTCTCCAGGGCGGCGACTGAAGCTTTCTTT | CASSLVSRAATEAFF
TRBJ1-5 | - | TRBV4-1 | - | TGCGCCAGCAGCCAGCAAGCGAGGCAGCCCCAGCATTTT | CASSQQARQPQHF
TRBJ2-5 | - | TRBV4-3 | - | TGCGCCAGCAGCCAGCATGGGGAGACCCAGTACTTC | CASSQHGETQYF
TRBJ2-3 | TRBD2 | TRBV25-1 | once | TGTGCCAGCAGTGAATATTTGATCGGGACTAGCGGCACAGATACGCAGTATTTT | CASSEYLIGTSGTDTQYF
TRBJ2-3 | - | TRBV18 | - | TGTGCCAGCTCACCACAGGAATCAGGCAAAGATACGCAGTATTTT | CASSPQESGKDTQYF
TRBJ1-1 | - | TRBV11-3 | - | TGTGCCAGCAGCTCTCGTTCAGGGGTCACTGAAGCTTTCTTT | CASSSRSGVTEAFF
TRBJ2-7 | - | TRBV5-1 | - | TGCGCCAGCAGCTTGAATCAGAACTACGAGCAGTACTTC | CASSLNQNYEQYF
TRBJ2-1 | - | TRBV5-5 | - | TGTGCCAGCAGTCTGGACATTGTCTATGAGCAGTTCTTC | CASSLDIVYEQFF
TRBJ1-3 | TRBD1 | TRBV29-1 | - | TGCAGCGTGGGACAGAGCTCTGGAAACACCATATATTTT | CSVGQSSGNTIYF
TRBJ1-2 | TRBD1 | TRBV7-2 | - | TGTGCCAGCAGCCCCACGACAGGGCAGGCGTATGGCTACACCTTC | CASSPTTGQAYGYTF
TRBJ2-7 | - | TRBV27 | - | TGTGCCACAACCGAAACAGGGAAAGGAAACGAGCAGTACTTC | CATTETGKGNEQYF
TRBJ2-5 | - | TRBV4-3 | - | TGCGCCAGCAGCCAAGATAGGACCAGGGTGCGAGAGACCCAGTACTTC | CASSQDRTRVRETQYF
TRBJ1-1 | TRBD1 | TRBV15 | few | TGTGCCACCAGTACGAATGACCGGGACAGGGTCGGCACTGAAGCTTTCTTT | CATSTNDRDRVGTEAFF
TRBJ2-7 | TRBD1 | TRBV2 | few | TGTGCCAGCGCACGGACAGGGGGCTCTTACGAGCAGTACTTC | CASARTGGSYEQYF
TRBJ2-3 | TRBD1 | TRBV6-6 | - | TGTGCCACGTATCGACAGGGGTTAAGCCCAGATACGCAGTATTTT | CATYRQGLSPDTQYF
TRBJ1-5 | - | TRBV19 | - | TGTGCCAGTAGTGTGGCGGTCAATCAGCCCCAGCATTTT | CASSVAVNQPQHF
TRBJ1-2 | - | TRBV7-2 | - | TGTGCCAGCAGCTTGGAGGGCGCGGGCTACACCTTC | CASSLEGAGYTF
TRBJ2-6 | - | TRBV9 | - | TGTGCCAGCAGCGCCTTGGACGTAAGCTCTGGGGCCAACGTCCTGACTTTC | CASSALDVSSGANVLTF
TRBJ2-5 | - | TRBV6-5 | - | TGTGCCAGCAGCTATAGGGGTGGGGCGGAGACCCAGTACTTC | CASSYRGGAETQYF
TRBJ2-7 | - | TRBV7-2 | - | TGTGCCAGCAGCCCAGTATCCTACGAGCAGTACTTC | CASSPVSYEQYF
TRBJ2-3 | TRBD1 | TRBV7-9 | - | TGTGCCAGCAGCCCCCTCGACAGGGTCCACACAGATACGCAGTATTTT | CASSPLDRVHTDTQYF
TRBJ1-2 | TRBD1 | TRBV7-2 | - | TGTGCCAGCAGCTTGGGACCGGGACAGGGGTATGGCTACACCTTC | CASSLGPGQGYGYTF
TRBJ2-1 | - | TRBV29-1 | - | TGCAGCGTTGTGCCCTCATTTTCGACTACCCCAGGCGATGAGCAGTTCTTC | CSVVPSFSTTPGDEQFF
TRBJ2-5 | - | TRBV30 | - | TGTGCCTGGAGTGCTGCCCAAGAGACCCAGTACTTC | CAWSAAQETQYF
TRBJ2-3 | TRBD2 | TRBV6-4 | few | TGTGCCAGCAGTGCCGGGACTAGCGGCACAGATACGCAGTATTTT | CASSAGTSGTDTQYF
TRBJ2-5 | - | TRBV30 | - | TGTGCCTGGAGGATGGGGGGAGAGACCCAGTACTTC | CAWRMGGETQYF
TRBJ2-5 | TRBD2 | TRBV25-1 | - | TGTGCCAGCAGAGCGGGGGATAAAGAGACCCAGTACTTC | CASRAGDKETQYF
TRBJ2-5 | TRBD1 | TRBV4-1 | - | TGCGCCAGCAGCCAAGGACAGGGGCAAGGTTGGCAAGAGACCCAGTACTTC | CASSQGQGQGWQETQYF
TRBJ1-5 | - | TRBV2 | - | TGTGCCAGCAGTGAAATTCCCAATCAGCCCCAGCATTTT | CASSEIPNQPQHF
TRBJ2-7 | - | TRBV5-1 | - | TGCGCCAGCAGCTTGGCCGGGTTGAGCTACGAGCAGTACTTC | CASSLAGLSYEQYF
TRBJ2-5 | - | TRBV5-1 | - | TGCGCCAGCAGCTTGGGAGGTCAGCCGTACCAAGAGACCCAGTACTTC | CASSLGGQPYQETQYF
TRBJ2-7 | TRBD2 | TRBV5-6 | - | TGTGCCAGCAGCTCGCGGGAGGAGTACGAGCAGTACTTC | CASSSREEYEQYF
TRBJ2-7 | - | TRBV9 | - | TGTGCCAGCAGCGAGGGCAGCGAGCAGTACTTC | CASSEGSEQYF
TRBJ2-3 | TRBD2 | TRBV19 | - | TGTGCCAGTAGTGCCTTCGGGGGGGCAGATACGCAGTATTTT | CASSAFGGADTQYF
TRBJ1-1 | - | TRBV20-1 | - | TGCAGTGCTAGTTCGAGAGAAGCTTTCTTT | CSASSREAFF
TRBJ1-6 | - | TRBV9 | - | TGTGCCAGCAGCGTAGGTGGGGAAGCTCGTAATTCACCCCTCCACTTT | CASSVGGEARNSPLHF